The text below deals with one T cell receptor (beta chain). Antigen: not known. For ophthalmopathy patients, the Clinical Activity Score was at least 3 and the NOSPECS grade at least 4; duration was under 3 months. The authors obtained PBMCs from roughly 10 ml of fresh peripheral blood. The CDR3 spans 13 residues. The germline gives CDR1 SQVTM, CDR2 ANQGSEA. V lost 5 bases to trimming and J lost 8 bases, with 15 bases between them. The data were obtained in a study of T cells in Graves' hyperthyroidism and ophthalmopathy. Study at large: Peripheral blood was obtained at initial diagnosis, preceding any treatment. Study results and limitations: The majority of expanded thyroid clonotypes above 0.001 also appeared in blood.

Regions amplified from RNA transcripts were the TCR beta CDR3 regions. The TCR CDR3 was amplified in a first-round RT-PCR using the HTBI primer set. TCRdb called the multiplex PCR reads again in MiXCR, with one record for every CDR3 protein. The top ten hold roughly 7% of the sample, which has 450,000 to 650,000 distinct CDR3 sequences, 11% to 15% seen once. This clonotype originated in a woman younger than 30 with Graves' ophthalmopathy. Specimen: blood. The chain is built from TRBV29-1 and TRBJ1-4; a possible D gene is TRBD1 (5 bases). The DNA of the CDR3 is TGCAGCGTTTTGGGACTTTTAGAGGAAAAACTGTTTTTT. It yields the protein CSVLGLLEEKLFF.